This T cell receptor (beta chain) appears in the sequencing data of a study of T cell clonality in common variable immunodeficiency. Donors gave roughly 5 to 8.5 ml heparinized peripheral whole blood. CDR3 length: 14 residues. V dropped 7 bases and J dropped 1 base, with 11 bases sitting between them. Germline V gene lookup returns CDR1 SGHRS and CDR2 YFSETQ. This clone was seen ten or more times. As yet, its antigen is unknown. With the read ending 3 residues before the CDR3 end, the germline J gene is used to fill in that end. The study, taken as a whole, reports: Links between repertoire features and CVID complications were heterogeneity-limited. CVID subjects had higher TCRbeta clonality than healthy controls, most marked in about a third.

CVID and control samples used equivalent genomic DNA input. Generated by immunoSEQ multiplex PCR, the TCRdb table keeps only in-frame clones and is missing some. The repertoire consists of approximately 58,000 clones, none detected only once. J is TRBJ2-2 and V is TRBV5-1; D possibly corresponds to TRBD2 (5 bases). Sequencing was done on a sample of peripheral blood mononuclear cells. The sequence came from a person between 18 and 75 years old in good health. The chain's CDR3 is CASGLSGNTGELFF. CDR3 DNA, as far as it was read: TGCGCCAGCGGCCTCAGCGGGAACACCGGGGAG.